This TCR beta chain was captured by sequencing in a study of cytomegalovirus exposure and HLA in healthy donors. About the research overall: An earlier analysis found 120 million or so unique TCR beta sequences from 150 million to 200 million T cells. Notes on the study in general: Analyses of presence/absence relied on an assumption of roughly uniform sequencing depth across donors. According to reports, the classifier identified cytomegalovirus status with high specificity and sensitivity.

Looked up from germline, CDR1 is SEHNR and CDR2 is FQNEAQ (reference sequence). The CDR3 contains 15 residues. In the PCR, 60 Vbeta and 13 Jbeta primers were used. Only in-frame clones appear in the TCRdb table, and some are missing; sequencing was by immunoSEQ multiplex PCR. The sample yields some 150,000 clones, over 75% seen once. For this clone: The antigen is unknown. At one end, the junction sequence differs from germline, possibly due to a read error.

The sequencing sample was made of PBMCs. The TCR originated in a man between 25 and 39 years old in good health and CMV-seropositive. The rearrangement links TRBV7-9 to TRBJ2-5; 12 nucleotides line up with TRBD2. As DNA, the CDR3 is TGTTCCAGCAGCGAGGGACTAGCGGGCCAAGAGACCCAGTACTTC. It is translated as CSSSEGLAGQETQYF. The whole variable domain, remainder taken from reference TRBV7-9 and TRBJ2-5, is DTGVSQNPRHKITKRGQNVTFRCDPISEHNRLYWYRQTLGQGPEFLTYFQNEAQLEKSRLLSDRFSAERPKGSFSTLEIQRTEQGDSAMYLCSSSEGLAGQETQYFGPGTRLLVL.